This T cell receptor (beta chain) was sequenced in a study of blood T cells in healthy people across ages. This CDR3 is built from 15 residues. V lost 2 bases and J lost 0, with 9 bases in between. The germline V gene encodes CDR1 SGDLS and CDR2 YYNGEE. With regard to this clonotype: The antigen is unknown.

Next came a second PCR, run for about 7 to 12 cycles, which used a sample-barcoded 5' primer along with a J-beta primer mix. A single record per CDR3 protein comes from TCRdb applying MiXCR to the 5' RACE reads. The sample lists about 1.8 million distinct CDR3 sequences; approximately 50% were seen once. Overall study findings and caveats: Donor CMV status, an unknown factor, possibly confounded changes in expanded clonotypes.

Specimen: blood. This TCR came from a middle-aged woman in good health. V and J are TRBV9 and TRBJ2-1; D might be TRBD1 (6 bases). The chain's CDR3 is CASSVLDSSYNEQFF. Here the CDR3 DNA reads TGTGCCAGCAGCGTCCTGGACAGCTCCTACAATGAGCAGTTCTTC.